The source of this TCR beta chain is a study of blood T cell repertoires in COVID-19 (dated by TCRdb to 2018 to 2021). Regarding the study in general: Collaborator samples came from the United States, Italy and Spain and covered acute and convalescent phases of COVID-19. The material from the prospective study consisted of cDNA or gDNA derived from T cells, B-cell-depleted T cells, or PBMCs. Deeply sampled blood TCRbeta repertoires from subjects exposed to, actively infected with, or recovered from COVID-19 were included in the dataset. The repertoires were made available in a free public database intended to serve as a resource for research on the immune response to SARS-CoV-2. Samples were obtained from the ongoing ImmuneRACE study (first 160 participants) and from some 1,200 subjects provided by 6 global collaborators. The sample metadata nearly always contained a de-identified subject ID, COVID-19 status, age in years and sex. Where available, HLA class I and class II types were taken from metadata supplied by the sample provider and were not determined by assay-based typing. Findings and caveats that apply to the study as a whole: How much clinical and demographic metadata was included differed by source and by participant, and the metadata was provided uncurated.

Collaborating institutions collected whole blood in K2EDTA tubes following their own protocols. For TCRbeta analysis, collaborator samples were shipped as frozen whole blood, as isolated PBMCs, or as DNA extracted from either sample type. TCRbeta CDR3 regions were amplified from genomic DNA using the immunoSEQ Assay, a bias-controlled multiplex PCR. Processing in the source paper ran as follows. Within the assay, amplification of reference gene primers was used to estimate how many nucleated cells each sample contained. Sequence reads were collapsed and filtered to measure the absolute abundance of every unique TCRbeta CDR3 rearrangement. For each sample, productive Simpson clonality was calculated by taking the square root of Simpson's diversity index across productive rearrangements. The immuneACCESS repertoire file appears here via TCRdb, limited to in-frame rearrangements. These files lack a portion of the clones; in checked studies, under half of the deficit traces to unresolved V genes, and the cause of the others is not known. V, J and clone size were drawn from that table, and D and trimming were deduced from the DNA. Counted in this sample were about 100,000 clones; 85% to 90% of them appeared once. The ten largest account for around 13% of the sample.

This clone showed up just once. Its antigen remains unidentified. No base-level quality is on record; no much larger clone is a single base apart. Including the terminal cysteine and phenylalanine, the CDR3 comprises 12 residues. The sequence is cut down to CDR3 DNA, 36 bases in frame from base 1. The germline V gene encodes CDR1 LNHDA and CDR2 SQIVND (reference sequence). The junction carries 7 bases between V and J, which are trimmed by 5 bases and 6 bases respectively. The receptor's source is a human donor in a cohort sampled during active COVID-19. Recombination linked TRBV19 to TRBJ1-4; the D gene cannot be resolved reliably. Specimen: peripheral blood. The nucleotide sequence is given as TGTGCCAGTAGTCCTCCTCATGAAAAACTGTTTTTT. Its coded protein is CASSPPHEKLFF. Extended through the reference TRBV19 and TRBJ1-4 proteins, this CDR3 yields the full variable domain: DGGITQSPKYLFRKEGQNVTLSCEQNLNHDAMYWYRQDPGQGLRLIYYSQIVNDFQKGDIAEGYSVSREKKESFPLTVTSAQKNPTAFYLCASSPPHEKLFFGSGTQLSVL.